The 20 T cell receptor beta chains listed next were all sequenced from one sample in a study of CD4 T cells in relation to SARS-CoV-2 and coronaviruses. Assay: immunoSEQ multiplex PCR; the TCRdb copy retains only in-frame clones and omits some. The repertoire holds 22,000 or so clones, with about four fifths as singletons. The unexposed donors gave CD4+ T cells in about 2010-2019, prior to COVID-19. The cells were cultured for about ten days before CD4+ T cells were isolated. These TCRs' antigens remain unknown. Input material: CD4+ T cells from PBMCs, cultured in vitro. The receptors here all came from a human donor in good health.

The V and J genes are TRBV25-1 and TRBJ1-4, with 8 bases lining up with TRBD1. Germline CDR1 reads MGHDK; CDR2 reads SYGVNS. The CDR3 covers 18 residues. Losses at the gene ends were 1 base for V and 7 bases for J; bases not matched to a gene: 14. CDR3 in DNA: TGTGCCAGCAGTGAATCCAAGCCTACGACAGGGGTTGGTGAAAAACTGTTTTTT. It is translated as CASSESKPTTGVGEKLFF. Variable domain in full (rest from reference TRBV25-1 and TRBJ1-4): EADIYQTPRYLVIGTGKKITLECSQTMGHDKMYWYQQDPGMELHLIHYSYGVNSTEKGDLSSESTVSRIRTEHFPLTLESARPSHTSQYLCASSESKPTTGVGEKLFFGSGTQLSVL.

V usage is TRBV6-4 and J usage is TRBJ1-5; D gene unclear. Germline-derived CDR1 and CDR2 are MRHNA and SNTAGT. The CDR3 runs 14 residues. V was shortened by 2 bases and J by 4 bases, with 9 bases between the two germline ends. The CDR3 sequence is CASSDEGGNQPQHF. In nucleotides, the CDR3 is TGTGCCAGCAGTGACGAGGGTGGAAATCAGCCCCAGCATTTT.

The V and J genes are TRBV27 and TRBJ1-6; TRBD1 agrees at 7 bases. After removal of 5 bases from V and 6 bases from J, the junction contained 10 bases not matched to a gene. Germline V gives CDR1 MNHEY, CDR2 SMNVEV (reference sequence). This CDR3 has 16 residues. The CDR3 loop is CASSAPRDRSNSPLHF. DNA for the CDR3: TGTGCCAGCAGTGCCCCCCGGGACAGATCTAATTCACCCCTCCACTTT.

The chain is built from TRBV18 and TRBJ2-3; TRBD2 is a possible D gene (5 bases). Trimming stripped 2 bases from V and 4 bases from J, with 10 bases between. This CDR3 is built from 14 residues. Germline CDR1 and CDR2: KGHSH and LQKENI. CDR3 nucleotides: TGTGCCAGCTCACCATCAGGTAGCGCAGATACGCAGTATTTT. Protein product: CASSPSGSADTQYF.

This sequence joins TRBV11-2 and TRBJ2-1; TRBD2 matches 14 bases. Trimming cost V 5 bases and J 7 bases; bases outside gene matches: 4. Germline CDR1 reads SGHAT; CDR2 reads FQNNGV. The CDR3 length is 15 residues. Here the CDR3 DNA reads TGTGCCAGCAGCCACGGGACTAGCGGGAGTAATGAGCAGTTCTTC. Translating it yields CASSHGTSGSNEQFF.

The chain combines TRBV6-6 with TRBJ2-3; D gene ambiguous. The CDR3 is made up of 11 amino acids. With 11 bases removed from V and 3 bases from J, the gap between germline ends came to 9 bases. The germline gives CDR1 MNHNY, CDR2 SVGAGI (reference sequence). CDR3 sequence reads: CASALTDTQYF. In DNA, the CDR3 is TGTGCCTCCGCTCTTACAGATACGCAGTATTTT.

This clone was counted a few times. The CDR3 protein is CASSLLGAGDTEAFF. Here the CDR3 DNA reads TGCGCCAGCAGCTTGCTCGGGGCCGGGGACACTGAAGCTTTCTTT. The rearrangement links TRBV5-1 to TRBJ1-1; weak D call: TRBD1 (5 bases). The germline V and J ends were trimmed by 1 base and 3 bases, with 13 bases remaining between them. The CDR3 is 15 amino acids. CDR1 SGHRS and CDR2 YFSETQ come from the germline V gene.

J is TRBJ2-3 and V is TRBV7-2, with 13 bases aligning to TRBD2. CDR1 is SGHTA, CDR2 FQGNSA, per germline. The V gene end was trimmed by 5 bases and the J gene end by 3 bases; junction bases not matched to a gene: 5. CDR3 length equals 16 residues. CDR3 DNA: TGTGCCAGCAGCCGGACTAGCGGGAGTTTGACAGATACGCAGTATTTT. Translation gives CASSRTSGSLTDTQYF.

J is TRBJ1-4 and V is TRBV19; unclear D gene. Trimming took 8 bases from V and 7 from J, leaving 17 bases between them. Germline CDR1 is LNHDA and CDR2 is SQIVND (reference sequence). The CDR3 loop spans 14 amino acids. CDR3 in DNA: TGTGCCAGTCGCGAGATAACGAGGAGTGAAAAACTGTTTTTT. Residues: CASREITRSEKLFF.

This clone was found once. The chain carries TRBV5-1 and TRBJ1-2, with D unclear. The CDR3 loop spans 15 amino acids. Germline assignment: CDR1 SGHRS and CDR2 YFSETQ. V gave up 0 bases and J gave up 2 bases, with 11 bases separating them. The CDR3 DNA is TGCGCCAGCAGCTTGGAGGCTAGCCTGAACTATGGCTACACCTTC. As protein: CASSLEASLNYGYTF.

The rearrangement uses TRBV11-2 and TRBJ2-1; D ambiguous. From germline, CDR1 is SGHAT and CDR2 FQNNGV. Trimming shortened V by 5 bases and J by 1 base, and 3 bases separated the two germline ends. CDR3 length: 12 residues. DNA for the CDR3: TGTGCCAGCAGCCCTTCCTACAATGAGCAGTTCTTC. This codes for CASSPSYNEQFF.

The rearrangement links TRBV6-5 to TRBJ1-3, with D possibly being TRBD1 (5 bases). Germline V lookup: CDR1 MNHEY, CDR2 SVGAGI. The ends were cut back, 2 bases at V and 1 base at J, with 9 bases in the middle. This CDR3 comprises 15 residues. The CDR3 here is CASSYVGASGNTIYF. The CDR3 nucleotides are TGTGCCAGCAGTTACGTAGGGGCGTCTGGAAACACCATATATTTT.

The J gene is TRBJ2-5, the V gene TRBV7-3; D is possibly TRBD1 or TRBD2 (5 bases each). CDR3 length equals 13 residues. V was cut by 2 bases and J by 5 bases, with 9 bases left in between. Per the germline V gene, CDR1 is SGHTA and CDR2 is FQGTGA. The CDR3 is CASSLGGLETQYF. CDR3 nucleotides: TGTGCCAGCAGCTTAGGGGGATTGGAGACCCAGTACTTC.

The chain combines TRBV19 with TRBJ2-3; D is perhaps TRBD2 (5 bases). Germline V gene data show CDR1 as LNHDA and CDR2 as SQIVND (reference sequence). This CDR3 is built from 15 residues. Between the trimmed V and J ends, which lost 3 bases and 2 bases, there was a span of 12 bases. CDR3 in amino acids: CASSIGSAPTDTQYF. CDR3 coding DNA: TGTGCCAGTAGTATTGGTAGCGCACCCACAGATACGCAGTATTTT.

This chain uses TRBV5-1 with TRBJ2-6; 8 bases align to TRBD2. From germline, CDR1 is SGHRS and CDR2 YFSETQ. The junction had 6 bases not matched to a gene; V was cut back by 0 bases and J by 4 bases. CDR3 length: 17 amino acids. CDR3: CASSLEPAGDGANVLTF. The CDR3 DNA follows: TGCGCCAGCAGCTTGGAGCCAGCGGGAGACGGGGCCAACGTCCTGACTTTC.

V and J are TRBV19 and TRBJ1-5; D is uncertain. V was trimmed by 3 bases and J by 5 bases, leaving 8 bases between them. The CDR3 covers 13 residues. Per germline, CDR1 LNHDA and CDR2 SQIVND (reference sequence). CDR3 sequence: CASSMVPYQPQHF. CDR3 DNA: TGTGCCAGTAGTATGGTCCCGTATCAGCCCCAGCATTTT.

In this sample, this clone turned up a few times. The chain recombines TRBV30 with TRBJ1-6, with 7 bases lining up with TRBD1. Trimming took 2 bases from V and 7 from J; bases not matched to a gene: 5. The CDR3 is made up of 14 amino acids. Germline assignment: CDR1 GTSNPN and CDR2 SVGIG (reference sequence). The CDR3 loop reads CAWSQGQMNSPLHF. CDR3 bases: TGTGCCTGGAGTCAGGGACAGATGAATTCACCCCTCCACTTT.

This chain links TRBV28 with TRBJ1-2, with a weak D call TRBD1 (5 bases). This CDR3 is built from 13 residues. Germline CDR1 and CDR2: MDHEN and SYDVKM. V lost 6 bases and J 3 bases, leaving 11 bases between the germline ends. Written as DNA, the CDR3 is TGTGCCAGCAGATCAGGGTACGACTATGGCTACACCTTC. Its translation is CASRSGYDYGYTF.

Written as DNA, the CDR3 is TGTGCCATCAGTGAGTCGGGGGAGGGAGGCGAGCAGTACTTC. Protein sequence: CAISESGEGGEQYF. The V call is TRBV10-3, the J call TRBJ2-7; the match to TRBD2 covers 7 bases. Germline V gene lookup returns CDR1 ENHRY and CDR2 SYGVKD. V was pared by 0 bases and J by 6 bases, with 5 bases of the junction left unmatched. This CDR3 is built from 14 residues.

The chain carries TRBV19 and TRBJ2-3; 9 bases are shared with TRBD2. Germline CDR1 and CDR2: LNHDA and SQIVND (reference sequence). This CDR3 comprises 16 residues. V gave up 3 bases and J gave up 3 bases; unmatched junction bases: 7. CDR3 sequence (DNA): TGTGCCAGTAGTATCTATGGCGGGAGGGGGACAGATACGCAGTATTTT. This encodes CASSIYGGRGTDTQYF.